Sequencing of this TCR beta chain was carried out in a study of cytomegalovirus exposure and HLA in healthy donors. Broader study findings: In a later analysis, a missense DCLRE1C variant was linked to TCR beta V- and J-gene trimming. Cytomegalovirus status, reportedly, was diagnosed with high specificity and sensitivity by the classifier. Relative to the roughly 690-donor mean, N-insertions were reportedly fewer in an Asian-associated ancestry cluster in a later analysis.

On this clone: Its target is unknown.

The PCR was carried out with 60 Vbeta primers and 13 Jbeta primers. Produced via immunoSEQ multiplex PCR; TCRdb's table is partial and in-frame only. The sample carries some 160,000 clones, 75% to 90% recorded once. Losses at the gene ends were 6 bases for V and 0 bases for J; bases not matched to a gene: 2. The CDR3 has 15 amino acids. Germline V lookup: CDR1 SGHTA, CDR2 FQGNSA. The receptor comes from a male donor in good health and CMV-seropositive. Specimen: PBMCs. The chain is built from TRBV7-2 and TRBJ2-1; 10 bases map to TRBD2. The CDR3 DNA follows: TGTGCCAGCAGGGGACTAGCGAGCTCCTACAATGAGCAGTTCTTC. This sequence encodes CASRGLASSYNEQFF. Supplemented by reference TRBV7-2 and TRBJ2-1, the full variable domain reads GAGVSQSPSNKVTEKGKDVELRCDPISGHTALYWYRQSLGQGLEFLIYFQGNSAPDKSGLPSDRFSAERTGGSVSTLTIQRTQQEDSAVYLCASRGLASSYNEQFFGPGTRLTVL.